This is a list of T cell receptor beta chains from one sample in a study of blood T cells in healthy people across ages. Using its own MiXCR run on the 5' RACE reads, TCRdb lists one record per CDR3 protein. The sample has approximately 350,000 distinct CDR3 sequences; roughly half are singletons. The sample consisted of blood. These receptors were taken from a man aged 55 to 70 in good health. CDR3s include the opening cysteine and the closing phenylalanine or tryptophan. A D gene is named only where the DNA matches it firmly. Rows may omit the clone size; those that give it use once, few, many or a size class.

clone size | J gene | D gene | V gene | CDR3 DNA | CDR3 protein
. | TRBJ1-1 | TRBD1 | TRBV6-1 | TGTGCCAGCAGTGCAAGACAGGGGAGCGGGACAGCTGAAGCTTTCTTT | CASSARQGSGTAEAFF
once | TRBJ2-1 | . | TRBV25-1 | TGTGCCAGCAGTGGAAGACTCTACTCGGGTGAGCAGTTCTTC | CASSGRLYSGEQFF
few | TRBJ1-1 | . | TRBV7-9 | TGTGCCAGTAGAGGGAGGGCTGATGAAGCTTTCTTT | CASRGRADEAFF
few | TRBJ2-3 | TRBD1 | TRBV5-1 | TGCGCCAGCACCAAACCAGGGGGCAACACAGATACGCAGTATTTT | CASTKPGGNTDTQYF
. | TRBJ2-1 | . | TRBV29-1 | TGCAGCGTTGAGGTCCCTGCCAATGAGCAGTTCTTC | CSVEVPANEQFF
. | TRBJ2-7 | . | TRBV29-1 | TGCAGCGTTGTCGAGGTCCTGGTTTCCTACGAGCAGTACTTC | CSVVEVLVSYEQYF
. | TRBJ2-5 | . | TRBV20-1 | TGCAGTGCTAGAGTTCCCAGGGGAGGGGACCAAGAGACCCAGTACTTC | CSARVPRGGDQETQYF
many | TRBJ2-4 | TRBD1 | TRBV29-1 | TGCAGCGTTGAAGGGGACAGGGCCGCGGCCAAAAACATTCAGTACTTC | CSVEGDRAAAKNIQYF
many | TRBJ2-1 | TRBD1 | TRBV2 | TGTGCCAGCAGCGGACAGGGGACTTCCAACAATGAGCAGTTCTTC | CASSGQGTSNNEQFF
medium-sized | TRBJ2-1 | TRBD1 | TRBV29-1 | TGCAGCGTTGAAGGGGGGGACAGGGTGAAGGACAATGAGCAGTTCTTC | CSVEGGDRVKDNEQFF
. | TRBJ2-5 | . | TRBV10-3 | TGTGCCAGCAGGACCACAGAGACCCAGTACTTC | CASRTTETQYF
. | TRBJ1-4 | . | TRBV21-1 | TGTGCCAGCAGCAGCCGATTGACAGGGGCATGGGGTGAAAAACTGTTTTTT | CASSSRLTGAWGEKLFF
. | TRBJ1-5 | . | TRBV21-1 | TGTGCCAGCAGAAAGGGAGGACAGGCCCAGCGTCGTCAGCCCCAGCATTTT | CASRKGGQAQRRQPQHF
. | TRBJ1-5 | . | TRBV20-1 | TGCAGTGCTAGTGACGGCAACAATCAGCCCCAGCATTTT | CSASDGNNQPQHF
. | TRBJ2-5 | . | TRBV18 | TGTGCCAGCTCACCAACCGCAGGGTGGGACCAAGAGACCCAGTACTTC | CASSPTAGWDQETQYF
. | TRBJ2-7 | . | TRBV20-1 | TGCAGTGCAAGAGGACGCTCCGCGCAGTACTTC | CSARGRSAQYF
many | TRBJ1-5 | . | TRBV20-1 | TGCAGTGCACGCCGGTGGGGACACGGCAATCAGCCCCAGCATTTT | CSARRWGHGNQPQHF
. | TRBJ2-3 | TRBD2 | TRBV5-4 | TGTGCCAGCAGCTCGCAGCGGGGGGGCGGAGATACGCAGTATTTT | CASSSQRGGGDTQYF